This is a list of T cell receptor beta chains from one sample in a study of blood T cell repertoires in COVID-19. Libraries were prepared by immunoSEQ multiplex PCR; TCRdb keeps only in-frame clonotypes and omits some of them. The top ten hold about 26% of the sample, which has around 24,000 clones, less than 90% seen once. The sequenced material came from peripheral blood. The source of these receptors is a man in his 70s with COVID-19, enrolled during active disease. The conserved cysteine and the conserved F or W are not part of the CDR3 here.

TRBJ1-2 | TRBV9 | ASSPSDRAGYT
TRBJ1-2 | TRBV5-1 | ASSPYRGSNYGYT
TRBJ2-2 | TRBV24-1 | ATSEGGTGELF
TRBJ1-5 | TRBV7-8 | ASSQTRNQPQH
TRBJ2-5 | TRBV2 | ASSETGAGTQY
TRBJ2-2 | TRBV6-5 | ASSPGTSGTGELF
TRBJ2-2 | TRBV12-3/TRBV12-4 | ASSPNYGELF
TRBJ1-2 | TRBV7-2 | ASSLTGGNYGYT
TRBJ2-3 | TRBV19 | ASSLRGRGNTQY
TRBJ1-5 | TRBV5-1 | ASSLHGGQPQH
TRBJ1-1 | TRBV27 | ASSSRGQLNTEAF
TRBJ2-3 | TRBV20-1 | SARGREGKY
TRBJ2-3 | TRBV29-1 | SVDHDRVSTDTQY
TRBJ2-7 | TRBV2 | ASRGSGLAGTYEQY
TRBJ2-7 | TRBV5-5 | ASSLRTGDYEQY
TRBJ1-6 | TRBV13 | ASSFGQGGSPLH
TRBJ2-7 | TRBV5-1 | ASSSDSFYEQY
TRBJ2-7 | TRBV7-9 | ASSSRGGSIPYEQY
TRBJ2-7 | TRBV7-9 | ASSPRTGAYEQY
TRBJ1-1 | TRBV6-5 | ASSPQGTEAF
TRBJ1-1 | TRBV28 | ASRPGGSPGAF
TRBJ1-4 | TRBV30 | AWSPRGFNEKLF
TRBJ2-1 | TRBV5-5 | ASRWGQGENEQF
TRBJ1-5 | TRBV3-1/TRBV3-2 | ASSQGGPHYSNQPQH
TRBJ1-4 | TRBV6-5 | ASRPWAGTNEKLF
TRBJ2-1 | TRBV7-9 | ASSLTGTSANEQF
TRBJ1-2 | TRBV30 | AWSRQGLGGYT
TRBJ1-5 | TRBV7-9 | ASSSTGGGSNQPQH
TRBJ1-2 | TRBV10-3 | AISEDRDSNYGYT
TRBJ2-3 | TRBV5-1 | ASSFSGSGTDTQY
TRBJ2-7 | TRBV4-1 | ASSLQGGSGSYEQY
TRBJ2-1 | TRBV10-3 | AISASGGQVEQF
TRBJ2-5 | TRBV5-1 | ASSWGAGGETQY
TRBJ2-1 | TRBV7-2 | ASSPGRRGGMGGQF
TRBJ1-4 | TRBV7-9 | ASSSGVRGANEKLF
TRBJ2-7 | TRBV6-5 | ASSSPGTSGRYEQY
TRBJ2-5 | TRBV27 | ASRLGFSGQGSSTQY
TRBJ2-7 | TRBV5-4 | ASSVPQGALSYEQY
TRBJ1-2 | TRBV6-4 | ASSRQGEGGYT
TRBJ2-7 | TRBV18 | ASSSGQVGEQY
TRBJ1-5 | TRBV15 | ATSSGGQGFRQPQH
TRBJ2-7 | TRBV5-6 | ASSRGLEQY
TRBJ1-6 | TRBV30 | AWSQQGAGANSPLH
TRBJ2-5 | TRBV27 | ASSIGVYGPQY
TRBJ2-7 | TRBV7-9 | ASSPPGSRAYEQY
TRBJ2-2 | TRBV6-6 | ASSYSGTPNTGELF
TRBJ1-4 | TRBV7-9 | ASSLGERRDEKLF
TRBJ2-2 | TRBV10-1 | ASSVGQGGTGELF
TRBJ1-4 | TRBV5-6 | ASSFGDRVHEKLF
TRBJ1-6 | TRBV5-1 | ASSLGPDTGYNSPLH
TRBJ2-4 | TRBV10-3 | AISPTSGRAGQGNIQY
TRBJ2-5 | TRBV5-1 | ASSLDFVGETQY
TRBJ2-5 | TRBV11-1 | ASLGGHETQY